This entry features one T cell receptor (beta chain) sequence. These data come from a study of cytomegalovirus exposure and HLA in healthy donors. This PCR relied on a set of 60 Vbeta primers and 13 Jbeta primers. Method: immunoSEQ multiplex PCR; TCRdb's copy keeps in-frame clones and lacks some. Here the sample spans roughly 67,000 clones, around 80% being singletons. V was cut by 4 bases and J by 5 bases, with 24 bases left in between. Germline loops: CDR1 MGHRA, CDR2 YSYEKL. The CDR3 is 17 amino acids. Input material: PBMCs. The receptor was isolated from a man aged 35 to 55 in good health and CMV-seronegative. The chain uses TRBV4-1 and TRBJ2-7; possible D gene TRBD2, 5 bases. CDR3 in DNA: TGCGCCAGCAGCCGATTGCCCGGTGGACTTAAAGTGGACGAGCAGTACTTC. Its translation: CASSRLPGGLKVDEQYF.